Listed below are T cell receptor beta chains from one sample, sequenced in a study of human CD8 memory T cell subsets. TCRdb reanalyzed the 5' RACE reads and collapses them to one entry per CDR3 protein, without DNA. The table lists roughly 4,000 distinct CDR3 sequences. Source material: CD8+ effector memory T cells (TEM) sorted from PBMCs. These receptors were collected from a human donor in good health. Both conserved end residues are part of each CDR3. Clone size, where shown, is once, few, many, or a class for clones that have expanded.

J,V,size,CDR3
TRBJ2-7,TRBV11-2,.,CASSGRGYEQYF
TRBJ1-1,TRBV6-4,.,CASSDSHEGPTEAFF
TRBJ2-1,TRBV4-2,.,CASSTSSGSYNEQFF
TRBJ2-7,TRBV20-1,.,CSARGAIDYEQYF
TRBJ1-2,TRBV4-1,.,CASSQEDRARYGYTF
TRBJ2-3,TRBV7-2,.,CASSLAGLAASTDTQYF
TRBJ2-3,TRBV7-9,.,CASSAGTAVTSDTQYF
TRBJ1-1,TRBV9,medium-sized,CASSVDVNTEAFF
TRBJ2-5,TRBV12-3/TRBV12-4,medium-sized,CASSPMTSGIEGETQYF
TRBJ1-1,TRBV20-1,.,CSAGGGEVTEAFF
TRBJ2-3,TRBV27,.,CASSFRPAPGVTDTQYF
TRBJ2-2,TRBV30,.,CAWSRAGGHTGELFF
TRBJ2-3,TRBV11-2,large,CASSSFYTGARQYF
TRBJ2-1,TRBV12-3/TRBV12-4,.,CASSSDRVGRSYNEQFF